This T cell receptor beta chain was identified during a study of T cells in Graves' hyperthyroidism and ophthalmopathy. As concerns this clonotype: Its specificity is not known.

General study results and limits: Blood samples included most of the expanded thyroid clonotypes exceeding 0.001.

With duration under 3 months, ophthalmopathy was active: Clinical Activity Score at least 3, NOSPECS at least 4. The V and J ends lost 3 bases and 3 bases, in that order; junction bases with no gene match: 3. This CDR3 has 14 residues. Germline CDR1 is MNHNS and CDR2 is SASEGT. Amplification of TCR beta CDR3 regions was performed using RNA transcripts as template. The HTBI primer set drove a first-round RT-PCR of the TCR CDR3. TCRdb redid the calling of the multiplex PCR reads with MiXCR, one entry per CDR3 protein. The data show 300,000 to 450,000 distinct CDR3 sequences, 18% seen once. The receptor was derived from a man younger than 30 with Graves' ophthalmopathy. The chain employs TRBV6-1 and TRBJ1-2; 8 nucleotides agree with TRBD1. The sequenced sample was blood. The CDR3 is CASSEDRADYGYTF. The CDR3 DNA sequence: TGTGCCAGCAGTGAGGACAGGGCAGACTATGGCTACACCTTC.